What follows are 27 T cell receptor beta chains derived from one specimen sequenced in a study of T cell responses to AZD1222 COVID-19 vaccine. Profiling relied on immunoSEQ multiplex PCR, and the TCRdb table lists in-frame clones only, not all of them. This sample carries about 50,000 clones, approximately 89% of them seen once, and the ten largest clones take roughly 14%. The sample in question was peripheral blood, obtained on day 0 of AZD1222 vaccination. These receptors all come from an adult in good health.

V usage is TRBV12-3 or TRBV12-4 and J usage is TRBJ1-6; 7 nucleotides agree with TRBD1. V was clipped by 5 bases and J by 7 bases; unmatched bases: 2. This CDR3 spans 13 amino acids. The CDR3, as DNA: TGTGCCAGCAGTCGACAGGGAAATTCACCCCTCCACTTT. Residues: CASSRQGNSPLHF.

The chain recombines TRBV11-2 with TRBJ2-1, with 7 bases fitting TRBD1. The CDR3 contains 16 residues. Germline CDR1 SGHAT, CDR2 FQNNGV. The junction had 18 bases not matched to a gene; V was cut back by 7 bases and J by 9 bases. The CDR3 region is CASKVQKGARVGEQFF. CDR3 nucleotides: TGTGCCAGCAAGGTCCAAAAGGGGGCGAGGGTGGGTGAGCAGTTCTTC. Looking up the rest from reference TRBV11-2 and TRBJ2-1 gives the full variable domain: EAGVAQSPRYKIIEKRQSVAFWCNPISGHATLYWYQQILGQGPKLLIQFQNNGVVDDSQLPKDRFSAERLKGVDSTLKIQPAKLEDSAVYLCASKVQKGARVGEQFFGPGTRLTVL.

This clone came up once. V gene TRBV5-4 combines with J gene TRBJ2-1, with 12 bases aligning to TRBD1. Germline lookup yields CDR1 SGHNT and CDR2 YYREEE (reference sequence). The CDR3 runs 15 residues. V dropped 0 bases and J dropped 8; count of bases not matched to a gene: 3. As DNA, the CDR3 is TGTGCCAGCAGCTTGGCGGGACAGGGGGCCTATGAGCAGTTCTTC. This gives the protein CASSLAGQGAYEQFF.

This chain uses TRBV4-1 with TRBJ1-5, with 7 bases that match TRBD1. V shed 0 bases and J 5 bases; nucleotides not matched to a gene: 7. CDR1 is MGHRA, CDR2 YSYEKL, per germline. The CDR3 loop spans 16 amino acids. CDR3 DNA: TGCGCCAGCAGCCAAGAGAACAGGGGACGATATCAGCCCCAGCATTTT. The encoded protein is CASSQENRGRYQPQHF.

The CDR3 bases are TGTGCCAGCAGCCTGCTTCCGGAGGAAAACGAGCAGTACTTC. This encodes CASSLLPEENEQYF. This chain links TRBV7-2 with TRBJ2-7; D might be TRBD2 (5 bases). Germline lookup yields CDR1 SGHTA and CDR2 FQGNSA. CDR3 size: 14 residues. V lost 5 bases to trimming and J lost 5 bases, with 16 bases between them.

The chain combines TRBV18 with TRBJ1-1; the D gene is possibly TRBD1 (5 bases). V was pared by 4 bases and J by 2 bases, with 14 bases between. CDR3 length equals 15 residues. The V gene's germline CDR1 is KGHSH and CDR2 LQKENI. The CDR3 DNA sequence: TGTGCCAGCTCACTGCAGGGACGCGCAAACACTGAAGCTTTCTTT. Encoded protein: CASSLQGRANTEAFF.

This clone turned up a few times. The J gene is TRBJ1-2, the V gene TRBV30, with unresolved D. V was trimmed by 0 bases and J by 0 bases, leaving 11 bases between them. This CDR3 has 15 amino acids. Germline V gene lookup returns CDR1 GTSNPN and CDR2 SVGIG (reference sequence). CDR3 DNA: TGTGCCTGGAGTGTACGCAGGTATACTAACTATGGCTACACCTTC. As protein: CAWSVRRYTNYGYTF.

This sequence joins TRBV12-5 and TRBJ2-3; D gene ambiguous. Trimming left V 5 bases short and J 0 bases short, with 18 bases between. The germline V gene encodes CDR1 LGHNT and CDR2 FRNRAP. The CDR3 spans 17 residues. CDR3 sequence: CASGPIYRASSTDTQYF. The CDR3 DNA is TGTGCTAGTGGTCCAATATATCGGGCGTCTAGCACAGATACGCAGTATTTT.

The CDR3 is CASTNLPGQGSTDTQYF. The CDR3 bases are TGTGCCAGCACCAACTTACCGGGACAGGGGAGCACAGATACGCAGTATTTT. J is TRBJ2-3 and V is TRBV7-9; 10 bases line up with TRBD1. Germline loops: CDR1 SEHNR, CDR2 FQNEAQ (reference sequence). V shed 7 bases, J shed 0 bases, and the junction held 10 bases outside the gene matches. CDR3 size: 17 residues.

This sequence joins TRBV11-2 and TRBJ2-2, with D uncertain. The CDR3 contains 16 residues. V gave up 5 bases and J gave up 7 bases, with 20 bases separating them. Germline V gives CDR1 SGHAT, CDR2 FQNNGV. The CDR3 DNA reads TGTGCCAGCAGCCCAACCCTCCCCGGGTATCACGGGGAGCTGTTTTTT. As protein: CASSPTLPGYHGELFF.

This rearrangement joins TRBV7-9 to TRBJ2-3; a possible D gene is TRBD1 (6 bases). The CDR3 length is 15 residues. Germline assignment: CDR1 SEHNR and CDR2 FQNEAQ (reference sequence). V lost 0 bases and J 2 bases, leaving 9 bases between the germline ends. The CDR3 DNA reads as TGTGCCAGCAGCTTAGCGCAGGGGATCACAGATACGCAGTATTTT. It codes for CASSLAQGITDTQYF.

The chain combines TRBV4-1 with TRBJ1-4; D is possibly TRBD1 (5 bases). In germline, CDR1 is MGHRA, CDR2 YSYEKL. Trimming took 6 bases from V and 1 from J, leaving 12 bases between them. CDR3 length: 15 amino acids. CDR3 sequence: CASRLQGLTNEKLFF. DNA for the CDR3: TGCGCCAGCAGACTCCAGGGTCTAACTAATGAAAAACTGTTTTTT.

The chain has TRBV28 and TRBJ1-6; 7 bases align to TRBD1. J gave up 4 bases and V 5 bases, and 5 bases lay outside the gene matches. Germline V CDR1 and CDR2: MDHEN, SYDVKM. This CDR3 is 15 amino acids long. Written as DNA, the CDR3 is TGTGCCAGCAGTCCACCGGGACAGTATAATTCACCCCTCCACTTT. It translates to CASSPPGQYNSPLHF.

The chain recombines TRBV2 with TRBJ2-1; D remains unclear. V lost 6 bases to trimming and J lost 0 bases, with 15 bases between them. Germline CDR1 SNHLY, CDR2 FYNNEI. The CDR3 loop spans 16 amino acids. The CDR3 region has the DNA TGTGCCAGCAGCGCCCTTGGCAACCCCTCCTACAATGAGCAGTTCTTC. Translated, it gives CASSALGNPSYNEQFF.

This chain uses TRBV6-5 with TRBJ2-1, with 9 bases lining up with TRBD2. The CDR3 is 15 residues long. Trimming cost V 7 bases and J 7 bases; bases outside gene matches: 11. Germline lookup yields CDR1 MNHEY and CDR2 SVGAGI. The CDR3 nucleotides are TGTGCCAGCACCCGGGGATCGCGGGAGGGGAATGAGCAGTTCTTC. It encodes CASTRGSREGNEQFF.

The CDR3 protein is CASSLIRGRMTEAFF. The CDR3 DNA is TGCGCCAGCAGCTTGATTCGGGGGAGAATGACTGAAGCTTTCTTT. The V call is TRBV5-1, the J call TRBJ1-1, with D possibly matching TRBD1 (5 bases). V was pared by 1 base and J by 5 bases, with 15 bases between. The CDR3 sequence is 15 residues long. Germline V gene data show CDR1 as SGHRS and CDR2 as YFSETQ.

The V gene is TRBV4-1, the J gene TRBJ2-7; tentatively, D is TRBD1 or TRBD2 (5 bases each). The V end lost 4 bases, the J end lost 4 bases, and 20 bases lay between the germline ends. Germline values: CDR1 MGHRA, CDR2 YSYEKL. This CDR3 is 16 amino acids long. The CDR3 bases are TGCGCCAGCAGCCCGGGACCTACCCGGAGGTGGTACGAGCAGTACTTC. This gives the protein CASSPGPTRRWYEQYF.

This clone occurred a few times. The rearrangement uses TRBV3-1 (or the pseudogene TRBV3-2) and TRBJ2-1, with D perhaps given as TRBD1 or TRBD2 (5 bases each). V dropped 4 bases and J dropped 6 bases, with 25 bases sitting between them. CDR3 length: 18 residues. Germline CDR1 is LGHDT and CDR2 is YNNKEL (reference sequence). This CDR3 reads CASSPGPVSLWGSNEQFF. The CDR3 nucleotides read TGTGCCAGCAGCCCGGGACCTGTCTCTCTTTGGGGGTCCAATGAGCAGTTCTTC.

The chain links TRBV18 to TRBJ2-2; TRBD1 aligns across 11 bases. Trimming cost V 3 bases and J 0 bases; bases outside gene matches: 6. This CDR3 contains 18 residues. CDR1 KGHSH and CDR2 LQKENI come from the germline V gene. This chain's CDR3 is CASSPRTGGLANTGELFF. CDR3 DNA sequence: TGTGCCAGCTCACCGAGGACAGGGGGCCTGGCGAACACCGGGGAGCTGTTTTTT. Filled out from reference TRBV18 and TRBJ2-2, the complete variable domain reads NAGVMQNPRHLVRRRGQEARLRCSPMKGHSHVYWYRQLPEEGLKFMVYLQKENIIDESGMPKERFSAEFPKEGPSILRIQQVVRGDSAAYFCASSPRTGGLANTGELFFGEGSRLTVL.

This sequence joins TRBV7-8 and TRBJ2-2; 7 bases are shared with TRBD2. CDR1 and CDR2 from the germline V gene are SGHVS and FQNEAQ. J lost 5 bases, V lost 0 bases, and 3 bases had no gene match. This CDR3 is 15 amino acids long. CDR3 in amino acids: CASSLALAATGELFF. In nucleotides, the CDR3 is TGTGCCAGCAGCTTAGCCCTAGCGGCAACCGGGGAGCTGTTTTTT.

V is TRBV5-1 and J is TRBJ2-3; D ambiguous. CDR1 is SGHRS and CDR2 is YFSETQ in the germline V gene. V was pared by 0 bases and J by 2 bases, with 7 bases between. The CDR3 is 14 amino acids. The CDR3 region is CASSLGGNTDTQYF. The CDR3 nucleotides read TGCGCCAGCAGCTTGGGAGGCAACACAGATACGCAGTATTTT.

The chain combines TRBV11-3 with TRBJ2-1, with 12 bases identical to TRBD2. V lost 0 bases and J lost 7; bases outside the gene matches: 7. This CDR3 region has 17 residues. Germline values: CDR1 SGHNT, CDR2 YENEEA. In DNA, the CDR3 is TGTGCCAGCAGCTTAGATTCTAGCGGGAGGGCCTGGAATGAGCAGTTCTTC. Protein: CASSLDSSGRAWNEQFF.

The chain employs TRBV25-1 and TRBJ2-5; 10 bases agree with TRBD2. Germline V gives CDR1 MGHDK, CDR2 SYGVNS. The length of the CDR3 is 15 residues. V shed 7 bases, J shed 4 bases, and the junction held 9 bases outside the gene matches. Here the CDR3 DNA reads TGTGCCAGCACGCCTAGCGGGAGTGAGATAGAGACCCAGTACTTC. Its translation: CASTPSGSEIETQYF.

This clone was seen a single time. The genes are TRBV30 and TRBJ2-3, with 14 bases identical to TRBD2. The V gene's germline CDR1 is GTSNPN and CDR2 SVGIG (reference sequence). V trimming: 3 bases; J trimming: 5 bases; junction bases outside the gene matches: 7. This CDR3 region has 16 residues. In DNA form, the CDR3 reads TGTGCCTGGAGCCAGGGGACTAGCGGGAGCCAAGATACGCAGTATTTT. This sequence encodes CAWSQGTSGSQDTQYF.

J is TRBJ1-3 and V is TRBV7-2; D ambiguous. Germline-derived CDR1 and CDR2 are SGHTA and FQGNSA. V lost 5 bases, J lost 0 bases, and 17 bases lay in between. This CDR3 has 17 residues. DNA for the CDR3: TGTGCCAGCAGCCACCGGGAGGTAGGCCTCTCTGGAAACACCATATATTTT. Protein: CASSHREVGLSGNTIYF.

The rearrangement joins TRBV20-1 to TRBJ2-7; D is uncertain. Germline V gene data show CDR1 as DFQATT and CDR2 as SNEGSKA (reference sequence). V lost 6 bases and J 5 bases, leaving 11 bases between the germline ends. The CDR3 has 11 residues. The CDR3 protein is CSAQKDHEQYF. As DNA, the CDR3 is TGCAGTGCCCAGAAGGACCACGAGCAGTACTTC.

This clone occurred a few times. The rearrangement joins TRBV10-1 to TRBJ2-7; D is ambiguous. This CDR3 has 18 residues. The germline V and J ends were trimmed by 3 bases and 2 bases, with 23 bases remaining between them. Germline V gives CDR1 WNHNN, CDR2 SYGVQD (reference sequence). CDR3: CASSEVGRWLPNTYEQYF. CDR3 in DNA: TGCGCCAGCAGTGAAGTCGGAAGATGGCTCCCTAATACCTACGAGCAGTACTTC.